This T cell receptor beta chain was documented in a study of T-cell reconstitution after alpha-beta-depleted transplantation in children. This CDR3 is built from 15 residues. Germline CDR1 and CDR2: SGHTA and FQGNSA. J lost 2 bases, V lost 5 bases, and 5 bases had no gene match. Study-level points and caveats: Several hundred expanded graft clones reportedly gave rise to the alpha-beta T cells present about two months after transplant. Among T cells one year after transplant, newly produced cells accounted for most counts and diversity. It was surviving recipient T cells and thymic progenitors that gave some patients high TCRbeta diversity at day 60.

It was with unique molecular identifiers that the TCRbeta library was prepared. TCRdb reanalysed the PCR reads using MiXCR and keeps one entry per CDR3 protein. The sample has about 980,000 distinct CDR3 sequences, about 29% seen once; the top ten hold 28%. This clonotype has more than one count but fewer than ten. The antigen is unknown. This receptor was identified in a boy younger than two who had a stem cell transplant for SCID, so the T cells may come from the graft donor. V usage is TRBV7-2 and J usage is TRBJ2-3; 9 bases agree with TRBD1. This specimen consisted of PBMCs, mostly from graft donor cells, obtained 360 days after TCRalphabeta/CD19-depleted stem cell transplant. The CDR3 here is CASSVWDRDTDTQYF. In DNA form, the CDR3 reads TGTGCCAGCAGCGTGTGGGACAGGGACACAGATACGCAGTATTTT.